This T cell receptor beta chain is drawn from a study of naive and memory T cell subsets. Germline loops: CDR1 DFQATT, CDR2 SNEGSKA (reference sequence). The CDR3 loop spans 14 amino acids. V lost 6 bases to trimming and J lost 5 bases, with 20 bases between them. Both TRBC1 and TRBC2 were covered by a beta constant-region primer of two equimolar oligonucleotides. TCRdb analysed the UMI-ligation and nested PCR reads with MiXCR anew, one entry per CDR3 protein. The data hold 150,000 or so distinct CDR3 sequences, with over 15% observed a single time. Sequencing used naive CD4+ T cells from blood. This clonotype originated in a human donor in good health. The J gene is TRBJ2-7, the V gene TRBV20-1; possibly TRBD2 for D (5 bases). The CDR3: CSAERVSFGNEQYF. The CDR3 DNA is TGCAGTGCGGAAAGGGTGTCCTTCGGGAACGAGCAGTACTTC.